The 22 T cell receptor beta chains below come from one sample, sequenced in a study of tumor-infiltrating lymphocytes in primary liver carcinoma. The researchers obtained blood RNA from unsorted whole blood and also extracted germline DNA. The input was approximately 500 ng total RNA; TCR beta cDNA was made from it with a constant-region primer. It was through three nested multiplex PCR rounds of slightly modified ARM-PCR that TCR beta libraries arose. The first two PCR rounds used TRBV1-TRBV30 primers with a Cbeta primer, 9 to 11 cycles each. A single record per CDR3 protein comes from TCRdb applying MiXCR to the multiplex PCR reads. The data contain some 180,000 distinct CDR3 sequences, approximately 60% of them singletons. The sample comprised peripheral blood. The receptors were gathered from a man aged 40-50 years with primary liver carcinoma and hepatitis B virus infection.

On this clonotype itself: Here the CDR3 omits its conserved ending phenylalanine or tryptophan, so a read error is the likely source. The chain has TRBV11-1 and TRBJ2-2; TRBD2 agrees at 7 bases. The CDR3 covers 18 residues. Germline values: CDR1 SGHAT, CDR2 FQDESV (reference sequence). Here the CDR3 reads CSSSPRLAGEVGTGELFL. As DNA, the CDR3 is TGTTCCAGCAGCCCTCGACTGGCGGGAGAGGTAGGCACCGGGGAGCTGTTTCTT.

This chain connects TRBV29-1 to TRBJ2-5, with 9 bases matching TRBD2. J was trimmed by 5 bases and V by 4 bases; bases with no gene match: 2. This CDR3 is built from 12 residues. Germline V CDR1 and CDR2: SQVTM, ANQGSEA. CDR3 sequence reads: CSVASGKETQYF. In nucleotides, the CDR3 is TGCAGCGTTGCTAGCGGGAAGGAGACCCAGTACTTC.

This clonotype has only a few counts. The chain couples TRBV29-1 to TRBJ2-7, with a weak D call TRBD1 (6 bases). This CDR3 has 13 amino acids. Germline CDR1 SQVTM, CDR2 ANQGSEA. Trimming left V 8 bases short and J 0 bases short, with 14 bases between. In nucleotides, the CDR3 is TGCAGCACGAGGACAGACCTCTCCTACGAGCAGTACTTC. Encoded protein: CSTRTDLSYEQYF.

This clonotype was counted between two and nine times. CDR3 coding DNA: TGTGCCAGCAGACAGCGGACTAGCGGGGTTCGTTCGAATACGCAGTATTTT. It yields the protein CASRQRTSGVRSNTQYF. V usage is TRBV6-2 or TRBV6-3 and J usage is TRBJ2-3; 12 positions match TRBD2. Unmatched junction bases numbered 14, after V lost 6 bases and J lost 7 bases. In germline, CDR1 is MNHEY, CDR2 SVGEGT. The CDR3 is 17 amino acids.

On this clonotype itself: At one end the junction does not follow the germline gene, possibly because of a read error. Written as DNA, the CDR3 is TGTGCCAGCAGCTTTACAAGGAACACAGATACTCAGTATTTT. Amino acid sequence: CASSFTRNTDTQYF. This sequence joins TRBV11-2 and TRBJ2-3; D not certain. CDR3 length: 14 amino acids. CDR1 SGHAT and CDR2 FQNNGV come from the germline V gene.

Concerning this clonotype: A clone one base away is much larger, so this may be a read error. The chain combines TRBV11-2 with TRBJ1-1; D is perhaps TRBD1 (5 bases). The CDR3 sequence is 15 residues long. Germline loops: CDR1 SGHAT, CDR2 FQNNGV. This CDR3 is CAGSVRGTVNTEAFF. CDR3 coding DNA: TGTGCCGGCAGCGTGCGCGGGACGGTGAACACTGAAGCTTTCTTT. Based on the CDR3 plus reference TRBV11-2 and TRBJ1-1, the full variable domain is EAGVAQSPRYKIIEKRQSVAFWCNPISGHATLYWYQQILGQGPKLLIQFQNNGVVDDSQLPKDRFSAERLKGVDSTLKIQPAKLEDSAVYLCAGSVRGTVNTEAFFGQGTRLTVV.

V gene TRBV6-5 combines with J gene TRBJ2-7; 8 bases fit TRBD1. The CDR3 covers 15 residues. V was pared by 2 bases and J by 1 base, with 4 bases of the junction left unmatched. Germline values: CDR1 MNHEY, CDR2 SVGAGI. CDR3 DNA sequence: TGTGCCAGCAGTTACGGCAGGGGGCCTTCCTACGAGCAGTACTTC. This translates into CASSYGRGPSYEQYF.

The genes are TRBV6-5 and TRBJ2-1, with TRBD2 matching over 13 bases. CDR1 is MNHEY and CDR2 is SVGAGI in the germline V gene. This CDR3 spans 15 amino acids. Trimming removed 2 bases from V and 8 bases from J; junction bases left unmatched: 3. The CDR3, as DNA: TGTGCCAGCAGTTACCGGACTAGCGGGAGCCATGAGCAGTTCTTC. This sequence encodes CASSYRTSGSHEQFF.

About this clonotype itself: No conserved phenylalanine or tryptophan ends this CDR3, so it is likely a read error. The gene calls are TRBV11-2 and TRBJ1-2; TRBD1 aligns across 7 bases. The germline gives CDR1 SGHAT, CDR2 FQNNGV. Losses at the gene ends were 5 bases for V and 7 bases for J; bases not matched to a gene: 10. The CDR3 extends over 14 amino acids. CDR3 sequence (DNA): TGTGCCAGCAGCCCAGCCGACAGGGACTTTGGCTACACCTTA. This gives the protein CASSPADRDFGYTL.

As for this clonotype: This may arise from a read error, as a much more abundant clone is one base away. V is TRBV11-2 and J is TRBJ1-2; a possible D gene is TRBD1 (5 bases). The CDR3 runs to 13 residues. The ends were cut back, 5 bases at V and 2 bases at J, with 9 bases in the middle. The V gene's germline CDR1 is SGHAT and CDR2 FQNNGV. The CDR3 is CASSPDRNYGYTF. CDR3 DNA: TGTGCCAGCAGCCCTGACAGAAACTATGGCTACACCTTC.

In this sample, this clonotype turned up a few times. The chain links TRBV7-9 to TRBJ2-7; D is unresolved. The germline gives CDR1 SEHNR, CDR2 FQNEAQ (reference sequence). There are 14 residues in the CDR3. Trimming removed 0 bases at V and 0 bases at J, with 6 bases between. The CDR3 loop is CASSLARSSYEQYF. DNA of the CDR3: TGTGCCAGCAGCTTAGCGCGGAGCTCCTACGAGCAGTACTTC. Full variable domain (remainder filled in from reference TRBV7-9 and TRBJ2-7): DTGVSQNPRHKITKRGQNVTFRCDPISEHNRLYWYRQTLGQGPEFLTYFQNEAQLEKSRLLSDRFSAERPKGSFSTLEIQRTEQGDSAMYLCASSLARSSYEQYFGPGTRLTVT.

This chain connects TRBV12-3 or TRBV12-4 to TRBJ1-5; D gene unclear. Trimming took off 4 bases at V and 0 bases at J, with 10 bases between the two ends. This CDR3 has 15 residues. The CDR3 loop reads CASSSGVYSNQPQHF. In DNA, the CDR3 is TGTGCCAGCAGTTCGGGCGTCTATAGCAATCAGCCCCAGCATTTT.

This clonotype was observed many times. The chain is built from TRBV4-1 and TRBJ2-7; D may be TRBD2 (5 bases). The CDR3 consists of 15 residues. Germline V gives CDR1 MGHRA, CDR2 YSYEKL. V lost 0 bases and J 1 base, leaving 10 bases between the germline ends. As DNA, the CDR3 is TGCGCCAGCAGCCAAGAGGAGGCGAGTTCCTACGAGCAGTACTTC. This translates into CASSQEEASSYEQYF.

Worth noting for this clonotype: The junction does not match germline at one end; this may be a read error. The J gene is TRBJ1-4, the V gene TRBV6-5; 10 nucleotides line up with TRBD1. Germline lookup yields CDR1 MNHEY and CDR2 SVGAGI. The CDR3 totals 15 residues. CDR3 in amino acids: CASSQGQGGWEKLVF. For the CDR3, the DNA is TGTGCCAGCAGTCAAGGACAGGGGGGTTGGGAAAAACTGGTTTTT.

As for this clonotype: The junction shows a germline mismatch at one end, possibly a read error. This chain connects TRBV10-1 to TRBJ2-1; 8 positions agree with TRBD2. There are 16 residues in the CDR3. Germline values: CDR1 WNHNN, CDR2 SYGVQD (reference sequence). The CDR3 sequence is CASSGQRGSSCNEQFF. The CDR3, as DNA: TGCGCCAGCAGTGGTCAGCGGGGGAGCTCCTGCAATGAGCAGTTCTTC.

V usage is TRBV6-1 and J usage is TRBJ2-3; unclear D gene. Per germline, CDR1 MNHNS and CDR2 SASEGT. CDR3 length: 14 residues. V gave up 2 bases and J gave up 4 bases, with 10 bases separating them. CDR3 nucleotide sequence: TGTGCCAGCAGTGAATATATTAGTGCAGATACGCAGTATTTT. It is translated as CASSEYISADTQYF.

The chain recombines TRBV6-5 with TRBJ2-7, with 9 bases fitting TRBD1. V dropped 6 bases and J dropped 3; count of bases not matched to a gene: 6. CDR1 MNHEY and CDR2 SVGAGI come from the germline V gene. The length of the CDR3 is 14 residues. The CDR3 nucleotides read TGTGCCAGCAGGCTACAGGGGGCTCTCTACGAGCAGTACTTC. This gives the protein CASRLQGALYEQYF.

This rearrangement joins TRBV6-6 to TRBJ2-2; 12 bases fit TRBD2. Unmatched junction bases numbered 5, after V lost 0 bases and J lost 3 bases. This CDR3 has 18 amino acids. Germline V gene data show CDR1 as MNHNY and CDR2 as SVGAGI (reference sequence). For the CDR3, the DNA is TGTGCCAGCAGTTACTCGATTCTAGCGGGAGGGTACACCGGGGAGCTGTTTTTT. Translating gives CASSYSILAGGYTGELFF.

This clonotype was seen ten or more times. This chain links TRBV11-2 with TRBJ2-3, with TRBD2 matching 12 bases. The junction had 15 bases not matched to a gene; V was cut back by 4 bases and J by 4 bases. The CDR3 contains 19 residues. CDR1 SGHAT and CDR2 FQNNGV come from the germline V gene. This CDR3 reads CASSSPIGLAGRGADTQYF. DNA of the CDR3: TGTGCCAGCAGCTCCCCTATTGGACTAGCGGGGAGGGGAGCAGATACGCAGTATTTT.

In the case of this clonotype: The CDR3 does not end in the conserved phenylalanine or tryptophan, so this is likely a read error. The V gene is TRBV6-6, the J gene TRBJ2-7, with 7 nucleotides matching TRBD1. Per germline, CDR1 MNHNY and CDR2 SVGAGI (reference sequence). The CDR3 length is 16 residues. V lost 5 bases, J lost 2 bases, and 12 bases stayed unmatched. In DNA, the CDR3 is TGTGCCAGCAGTGACCCTGGCAGGGGGATAACCTACGAGCAGTACTTA. Translation gives CASSDPGRGITYEQYL.

In the case of this clonotype: The junction does not match germline at one end; this may be a read error. The chain uses TRBV11-2 and TRBJ2-5; possibly TRBD2 for D (5 bases). CDR3 length equals 16 residues. Germline V gives CDR1 SGHAT, CDR2 FQNNGV. The CDR3 DNA follows: TGTGCAAGCAGCTCTTCTTACGGGGTTACGAGGGAGACCCAGTACTTC. Residues: CASSSSYGVTRETQYF.

Concerning this clonotype: This CDR3 fails to terminate in the conserved phenylalanine or tryptophan, so it likely reflects a read error. The chain links TRBV6-2 or TRBV6-3 to TRBJ2-7; D is undetermined. Germline loops: CDR1 MNHEY, CDR2 SVGEGT. The CDR3 consists of 13 residues. CDR3 DNA sequence: TGTACCAGCAGTATAAGCCCCCTTTACGAGCAGTACCTC. It is translated as CTSSISPLYEQYL.